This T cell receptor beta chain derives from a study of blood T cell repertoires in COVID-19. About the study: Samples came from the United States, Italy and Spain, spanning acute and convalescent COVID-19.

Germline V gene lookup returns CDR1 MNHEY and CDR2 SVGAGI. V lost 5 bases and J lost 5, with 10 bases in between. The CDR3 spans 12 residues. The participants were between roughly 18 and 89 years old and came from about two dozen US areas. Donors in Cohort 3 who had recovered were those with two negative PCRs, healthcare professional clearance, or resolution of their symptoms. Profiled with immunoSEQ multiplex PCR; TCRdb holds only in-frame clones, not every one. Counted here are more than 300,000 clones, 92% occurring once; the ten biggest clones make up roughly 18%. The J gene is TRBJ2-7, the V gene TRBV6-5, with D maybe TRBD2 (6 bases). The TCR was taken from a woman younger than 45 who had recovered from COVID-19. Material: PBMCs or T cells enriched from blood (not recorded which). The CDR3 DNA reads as TGTGCCAGCAGTCCGACTAGTGACGAGCAGTACTTC. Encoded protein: CASSPTSDEQYF.